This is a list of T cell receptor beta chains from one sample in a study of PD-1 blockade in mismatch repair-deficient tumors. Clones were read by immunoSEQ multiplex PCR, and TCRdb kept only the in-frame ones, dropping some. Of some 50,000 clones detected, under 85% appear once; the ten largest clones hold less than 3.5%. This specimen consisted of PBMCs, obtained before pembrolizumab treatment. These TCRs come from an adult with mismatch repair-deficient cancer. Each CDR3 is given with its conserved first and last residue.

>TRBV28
CASSRLADSYNEQFF
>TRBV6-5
CASSWTSGRAYEQYF
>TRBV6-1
CASSGTGQINQPQHF
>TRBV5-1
CASSFLAGPSYEQYF
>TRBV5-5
CASSLVGYEQYF
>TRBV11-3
CASSSTVRENSYEQYF
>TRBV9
CASSVGGGSRGETQYF
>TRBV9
CASSASPGQGTEAFF
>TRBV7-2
CASSSLGAGGYSYEQYF
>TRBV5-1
CASSLDSFTEAFF
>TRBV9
CASSVEPFSGNTIYF
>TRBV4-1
CASSQVAGLLEEKLFF
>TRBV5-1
CASSLGTSVSYEQYF
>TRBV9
CASSSTMGSGMNYNTDTQYF
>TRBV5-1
CASSRGQGFGGNTIYF
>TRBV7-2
CASSVSGTRSTDTQYF
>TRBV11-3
CASSLSTGELFF
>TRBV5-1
CASSPGRENTEAFF
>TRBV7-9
CASSLGTSSETQYF
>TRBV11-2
CASRSGLAKNIQYF
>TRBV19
CASSTTGTANEKLFF
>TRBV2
CASSELEGGEQYF
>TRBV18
CASSPLIFGAGGPDEQFF
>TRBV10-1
CASSELGQDSNQPQHF
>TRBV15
CATSVTPLEGGTNEKLFF
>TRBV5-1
CASSVTSETGELFF
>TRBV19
CASSIGLLVDEQFF
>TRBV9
CASSGHRGQETQYF
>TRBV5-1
CASSRGLAGGGREQFF
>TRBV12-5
CASGAPPRLGFGFVGEQFF
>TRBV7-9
CASSLVRQGVEKLFF
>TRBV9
CASSGRDRINEQFF
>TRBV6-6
CASSYSSSGIYEQYF
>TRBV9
CASSAPKNTGELFF
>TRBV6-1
CASSEIRTNYGYTF
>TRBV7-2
CASSLLGSQYF
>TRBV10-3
CAISRDREGDGYTF
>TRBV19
CASSSRDRVGTGELFF
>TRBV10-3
CAIRGTAGGWDNEQFF
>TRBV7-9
CVSSSEREQYF
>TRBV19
CASSRGVASDTEAFF
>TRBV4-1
CASSQGGHINTGELFF
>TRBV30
CAWIGLAGEGEQYF
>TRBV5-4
CASSLVGGSYNEQFF
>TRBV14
CASSQGTGPYGYTF
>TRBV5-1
CASSWDDRGRYGYTF
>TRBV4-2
CASSQGGPNQPQHF
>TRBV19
CASRAGPDTGELFF
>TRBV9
CASSTIKGGEQYF
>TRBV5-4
CASSDGSDEYNEQFF
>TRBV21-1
CASSKVRAGGAKNIQYF
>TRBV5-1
CASSPGTVKGNTIYF
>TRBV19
CASSAKSPKRDQPQHF
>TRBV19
CASSKGAGGYQETQYF
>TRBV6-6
CASRKTSGSYEQYF